This T cell receptor beta chain was documented in a study of blood T cell repertoires in COVID-19. The overall study: COVID-19 samples, acute and convalescent, were from the United States, Italy and Spain. T cells, B-cell-depleted T cells, or PBMCs provided the cDNA or gDNA that served as material.

The authors' processing: Researchers report that nucleated cell counts were estimated from reference gene primer amplification. TCRdb keeps only in-frame clones here, not all; method: immunoSEQ multiplex PCR. Clone size and V and J calls were adopted from that table, with D and trimming inferred from the DNA. The sample has approximately 180,000 clones; 80% to 90% are singletons. Sequenced input: peripheral blood. This receptor was identified in a man aged 40-55 years with active or convalescent COVID-19.

This CDR3 reads CASSLEPKISGNTIYF. The CDR3 DNA reads as TGTGCCAGCAGCTTAGAGCCTAAGATCTCTGGAAACACCATATATTTT. The chain recombines TRBV11-2 with TRBJ1-3, with D unresolved. V was shortened by 0 bases and J by 0 bases, with 9 bases between the two germline ends. CDR1 SGHAT and CDR2 FQNNGV come from the germline V gene. The CDR3 spans 16 residues.